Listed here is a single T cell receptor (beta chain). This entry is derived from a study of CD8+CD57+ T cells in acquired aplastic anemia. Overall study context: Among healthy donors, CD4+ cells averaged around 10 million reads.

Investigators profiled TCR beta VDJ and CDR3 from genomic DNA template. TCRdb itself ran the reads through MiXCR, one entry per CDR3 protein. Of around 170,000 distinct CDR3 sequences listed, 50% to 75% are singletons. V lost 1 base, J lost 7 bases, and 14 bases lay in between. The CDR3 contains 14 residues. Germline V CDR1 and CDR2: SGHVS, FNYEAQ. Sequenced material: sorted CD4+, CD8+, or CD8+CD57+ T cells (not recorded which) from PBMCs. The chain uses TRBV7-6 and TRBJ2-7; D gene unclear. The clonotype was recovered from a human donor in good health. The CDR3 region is CASSLDPAVREQYF. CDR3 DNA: TGTGCCAGCAGCTTAGATCCGGCGGTTAGGGAGCAGTACTTC. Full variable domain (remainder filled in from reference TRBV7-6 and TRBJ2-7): GAGVSQSPRYKVTKRGQDVALRCDPISGHVSLYWYRQALGQGPEFLTYFNYEAQQDKSGLPNDRFSAERPEGSISTLTIQRTEQRDSAMYRCASSLDPAVREQYFGPGTRLTVT.